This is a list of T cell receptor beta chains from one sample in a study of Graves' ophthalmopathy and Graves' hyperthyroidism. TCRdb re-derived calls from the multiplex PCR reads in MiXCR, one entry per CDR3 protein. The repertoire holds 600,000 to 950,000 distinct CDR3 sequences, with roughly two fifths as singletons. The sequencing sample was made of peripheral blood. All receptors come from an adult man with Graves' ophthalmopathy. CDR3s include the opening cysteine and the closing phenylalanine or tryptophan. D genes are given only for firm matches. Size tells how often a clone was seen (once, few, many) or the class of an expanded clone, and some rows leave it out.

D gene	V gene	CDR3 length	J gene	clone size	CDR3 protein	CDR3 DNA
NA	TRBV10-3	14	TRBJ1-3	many	CASLRGGPGNTIYF	TGTGCCAGCCTTCGGGGGGGTCCGGGAAACACCATATATTTT
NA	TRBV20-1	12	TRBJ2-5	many	CSAKEGQETQYF	TGCAGTGCTAAGGAAGGGCAAGAGACCCAGTACTTC
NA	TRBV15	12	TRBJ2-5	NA	CATSRRHRTQYF	TGTGCCACCAGCAGAAGGCACAGGACCCAGTACTTC
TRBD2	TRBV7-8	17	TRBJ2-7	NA	CASSLYPSGTRSYEQYF	TGTGCCAGCAGCTTATATCCTAGCGGGACCCGCTCCTACGAGCAGTACTTC
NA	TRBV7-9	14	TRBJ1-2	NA	CASSLIAGDKGYTF	TGTGCCAGCAGCTTAATAGCTGGGGACAAAGGCTACACCTTC
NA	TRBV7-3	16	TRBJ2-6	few	CASSPRGAWGANVLTF	TGTGCCAGCAGCCCCCGGGGGGCCTGGGGGGCCAACGTCCTGACTTTC
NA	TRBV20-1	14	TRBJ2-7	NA	CSASFWGGPYEQYF	TGCAGTGCTTCCTTTTGGGGGGGGCCCTACGAGCAGTACTTC
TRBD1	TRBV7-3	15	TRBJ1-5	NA	CASSQGQGATQPQHF	TGTGCCAGCAGCCAAGGACAGGGAGCGACTCAGCCCCAGCATTTT
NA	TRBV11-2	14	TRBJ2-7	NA	CASSPPGPIYEQYF	TGTGCCAGCAGCCCGCCCGGACCAATATACGAGCAGTACTTC
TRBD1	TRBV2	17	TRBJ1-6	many	CASSEDPGGVYNSPLHF	TGTGCCAGCAGTGAAGATCCAGGGGGCGTATATAATTCACCCCTCCACTTT
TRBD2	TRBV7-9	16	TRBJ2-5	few	CASSQAGTSGQETQYF	TGCGCCAGCAGCCAAGCCGGGACTAGCGGACAAGAGACCCAGTACTTC
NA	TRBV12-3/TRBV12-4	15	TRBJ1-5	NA	CASSFSGTSNQPQHF	TGTGCCAGCAGTTTCAGCGGCACGAGCAATCAGCCCCAGCATTTT
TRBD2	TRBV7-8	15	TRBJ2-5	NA	CADSTSGRPGETQYF	TGTGCGGACTCGACTAGCGGGAGGCCGGGGGAGACCCAGTACTTC
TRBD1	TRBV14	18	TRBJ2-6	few	CASSQEDRMPSGANVLTF	TGTGCCAGCAGCCAAGAGGACAGGATGCCGTCTGGGGCCAACGTCCTGACTTTC
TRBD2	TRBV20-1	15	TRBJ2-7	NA	CSAREVRLAGYGQYF	TGCAGTGCTAGAGAAGTTAGGCTAGCGGGATACGGGCAGTACTTC
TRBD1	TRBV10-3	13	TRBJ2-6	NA	CASRRGQGWVLTF	TGTGCCAGCAGACGGGGACAGGGTTGGGTCCTGACTTTC
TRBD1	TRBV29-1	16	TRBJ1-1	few	CSASKRTGGLNTEAFF	TGCAGCGCGTCCAAACGAACAGGGGGGTTGAACACTGAAGCTTTCTTT
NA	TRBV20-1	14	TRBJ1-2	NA	CSAHAEGLNYGYTF	TGCAGTGCCCACGCCGAGGGGCTGAACTATGGCTACACCTTC
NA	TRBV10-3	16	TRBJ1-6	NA	CAISEFNRQNNSPLHF	TGTGCCATCAGTGAGTTTAACAGACAGAATAATTCACCCCTCCACTTT
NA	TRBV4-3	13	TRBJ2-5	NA	CASSQGRTGTQYF	TGCGCCAGCAGCCAGGGACGTACGGGGACCCAGTACTTC
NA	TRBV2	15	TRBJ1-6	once	CASSRDRGIDSPLHF	TGTGCCAGCAGCCGAGATCGGGGGATAGATTCACCCCTCCACTTT
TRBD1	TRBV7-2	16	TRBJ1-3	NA	CASSFIRGLDGNTIYF	TGTGCCAGCAGCTTTATTAGGGGGCTTGACGGAAACACCATATATTTT
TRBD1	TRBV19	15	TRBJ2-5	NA	CASTPGQGLQETQYF	TGTGCCAGTACCCCGGGACAGGGGCTCCAAGAGACCCAGTACTTC
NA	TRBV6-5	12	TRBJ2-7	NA	CASSYNPGEQYF	TGTGCCAGCAGTTACAACCCCGGGGAGCAGTACTTC
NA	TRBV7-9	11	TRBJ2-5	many	CASSPGVLQYF	TGTGCCAGCAGTCCAGGAGTCCTCCAGTACTTC
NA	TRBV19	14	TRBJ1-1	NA	CASTEGGPNTEAFF	TGTGCCAGCACCGAAGGAGGCCCGAACACTGAAGCTTTCTTT
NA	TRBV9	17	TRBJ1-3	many	CASSVERHTSSGNTIYF	TGTGCCAGCAGCGTAGAACGGCACACCAGCTCTGGAAACACCATATATTTT
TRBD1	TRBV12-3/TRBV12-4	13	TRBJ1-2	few	CASSVRDRGGYTF	TGTGCCAGCAGTGTCCGGGACAGGGGTGGCTACACCTTC
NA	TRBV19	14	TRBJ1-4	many	CASRGQWGNEKLFF	TGTGCCAGTCGAGGACAGTGGGGGAATGAAAAACTGTTTTTT
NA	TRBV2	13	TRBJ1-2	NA	CASSVTMEDGYTF	TGTGCCAGCTCAGTGACAATGGAGGATGGCTACACCTTC
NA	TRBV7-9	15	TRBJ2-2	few	CASSFKGTNTGELFF	TGTGCCAGCAGTTTCAAGGGGACGAACACCGGGGAGCTGTTTTTT
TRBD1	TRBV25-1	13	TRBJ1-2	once	CASGQGAHYGYTF	TGTGCCAGCGGACAGGGGGCACACTATGGCTACACCTTC
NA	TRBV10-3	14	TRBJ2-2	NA	CASGNRGPTGELFF	TGTGCCAGCGGTAACCGGGGTCCCACCGGGGAGCTGTTTTTT
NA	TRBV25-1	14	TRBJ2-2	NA	CASLVQGGTGELFF	TGTGCCAGCTTAGTCCAGGGCGGCACCGGGGAGCTGTTTTTT
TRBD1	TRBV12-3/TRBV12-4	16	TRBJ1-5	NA	CASSSRYRGGNQPQHF	TGTGCCAGCAGTTCCCGCTACAGGGGTGGCAATCAGCCCCAGCATTTT
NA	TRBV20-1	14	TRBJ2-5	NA	CSARDRGDTETQYF	TGCAGTGCTAGAGATCGAGGGGATACAGAGACCCAGTACTTC
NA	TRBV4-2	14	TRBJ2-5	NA	CASSQGTQAETQYF	TGTGCCAGCAGCCAAGGGACCCAGGCTGAGACCCAGTACTTC
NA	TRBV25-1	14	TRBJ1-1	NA	CASSLFQGGTEAFF	TGTGCCAGCAGTTTATTTCAGGGCGGGACTGAAGCTTTCTTT
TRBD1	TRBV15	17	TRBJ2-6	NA	CATSVEDQDRAGNVLTF	TGTGCCACCAGCGTTGAGGACCAGGACAGGGCTGGCAACGTCCTGACTTTC
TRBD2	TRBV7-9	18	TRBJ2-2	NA	CASSFRSGGQVGTGELFF	TGTGCCAGCAGCTTTAGGAGCGGGGGACAAGTCGGGACCGGGGAGCTGTTTTTT
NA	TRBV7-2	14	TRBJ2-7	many	CASSSLASSYEQYF	TGTGCCAGCAGCTCGCTGGCCAGCTCCTACGAGCAGTACTTC
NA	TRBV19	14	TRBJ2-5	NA	CASTLGGALEAQYF	TGTGCCAGTACCTTAGGCGGGGCTTTGGAGGCCCAGTACTTC
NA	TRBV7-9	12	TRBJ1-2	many	CASSLGAGGYTF	TGTGCCAGCAGTTTGGGGGCGGGGGGCTACACCTTC
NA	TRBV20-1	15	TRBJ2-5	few	CSARDPGVSQETQYF	TGCAGTGCTAGAGATCCCGGCGTGTCACAAGAGACCCAGTACTTC
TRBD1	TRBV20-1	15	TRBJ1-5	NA	CSASNRDRRNQPQHF	TGCAGTGCTAGCAACCGGGACAGGCGCAATCAGCCCCAGCATTTT
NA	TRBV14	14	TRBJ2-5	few	CASSQPGRKETQYF	TGTGCCAGCAGCCAACCGGGACGAAAAGAGACCCAGTACTTC
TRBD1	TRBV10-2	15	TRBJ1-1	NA	CASSATGGVNTEAFF	TGCGCCAGCAGTGCCACAGGGGGGGTTAACACTGAAGCTTTCTTT
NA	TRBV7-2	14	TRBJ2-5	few	CASSRQAAVETQYF	TGTGCCAGCAGCCGACAGGCTGCCGTGGAGACCCAGTACTTC
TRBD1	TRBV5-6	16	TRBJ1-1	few	CASSLNPQGLNTEAFF	TGTGCCAGCAGCTTGAACCCACAGGGGCTTAACACTGAAGCTTTCTTT
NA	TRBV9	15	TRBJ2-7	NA	CASSPIPTVTYEQYF	TGTGCCAGCAGCCCTATCCCGACAGTTACCTACGAGCAGTACTTC
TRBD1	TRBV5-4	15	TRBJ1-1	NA	CASSLVGTGGAEAFF	TGTGCCAGCAGCTTGGTGGGGACAGGGGGAGCTGAAGCTTTCTTT
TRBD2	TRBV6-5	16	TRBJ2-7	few	CASSPSGTSGVYEQYF	TGTGCCAGCAGTCCTTCTGGGACTAGCGGGGTGTACGAGCAGTACTTC
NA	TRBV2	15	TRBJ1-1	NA	CASSERQGMNTEAFF	TGTGCCAGCAGTGAACGGCAGGGTATGAACACTGAAGCTTTCTTT
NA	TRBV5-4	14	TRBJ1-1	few	CASSLRVTGTEAFF	TGTGCCAGCAGCTTGAGGGTCACGGGCACTGAAGCTTTCTTT
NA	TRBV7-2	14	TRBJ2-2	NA	CASSLLGANGELFF	TGTGCCAGCAGCTTACTGGGGGCGAACGGGGAGCTGTTTTTT
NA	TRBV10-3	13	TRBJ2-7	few	CAISETSSYEQYF	TGTGCCATCAGTGAAACTAGCTCCTACGAGCAGTACTTC
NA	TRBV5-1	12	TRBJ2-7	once	CASSHTGPEQYF	TGCGCCAGCAGCCATACAGGGCCCGAGCAGTACTTC